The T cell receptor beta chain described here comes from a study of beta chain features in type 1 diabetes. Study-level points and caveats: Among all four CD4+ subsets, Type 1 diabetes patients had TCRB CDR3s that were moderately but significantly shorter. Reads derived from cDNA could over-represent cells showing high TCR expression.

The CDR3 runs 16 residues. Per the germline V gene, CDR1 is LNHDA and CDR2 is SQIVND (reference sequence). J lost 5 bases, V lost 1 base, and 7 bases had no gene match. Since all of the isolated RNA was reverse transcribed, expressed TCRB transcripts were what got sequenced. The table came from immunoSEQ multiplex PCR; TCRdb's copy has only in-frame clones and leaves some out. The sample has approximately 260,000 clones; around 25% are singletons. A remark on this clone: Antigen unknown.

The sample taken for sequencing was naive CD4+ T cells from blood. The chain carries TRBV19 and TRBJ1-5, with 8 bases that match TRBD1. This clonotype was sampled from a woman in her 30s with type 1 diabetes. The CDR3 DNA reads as TGTGCCAGTAGTATAGTGCAGGGGGCGTCCCATCAGCCCCAGCATTTT. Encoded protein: CASSIVQGASHQPQHF.